This TCR beta chain was recovered during a study of blood T cell repertoires in COVID-19. At the level of the study: Material from acute and convalescent COVID-19 was sourced from the United States, Italy and Spain.

Here immunoSEQ multiplex PCR was the method, and the copy in TCRdb shows in-frame clones only, minus some. This sample has about 190,000 clones, with about 77% found just once. The junction had 2 bases not matched to a gene; V was cut back by 8 bases and J by 4 bases. The germline V gene has CDR1 SNHLY and CDR2 FYNNEI. CDR3 size: 13 residues. Sample: peripheral blood. This chain links TRBV2 with TRBJ2-5; TRBD2 matches at 12 bases. The TCR comes from a woman at least 80 years old with active or convalescent COVID-19. CDR3 bases: TGTGCCAGCCTAGCGGGGGGGCGAGAGACCCAGTACTTC. Encoded protein: CASLAGGRETQYF.